This entry describes one TCR beta chain. What it recognizes is unknown. PCR amplification relied on 60 Vbeta primers (plus 13 Jbeta primers). Assay: immunoSEQ multiplex PCR; the TCRdb copy retains only in-frame clones and omits some. This table has about 150,000 clones, around 79% appearing once. This specimen belongs to a study of cytomegalovirus exposure and HLA in healthy donors. Study-level points and caveats: Among donors in an Asian-associated ancestry cluster, a later analysis reportedly found fewer N-insertions than the roughly 700-donor mean.

Participants comprised healthy donors of bone marrow. CDR3 size: 15 residues. Germline V lookup: CDR1 MDHEN, CDR2 SYDVKM. The trim removed 6 bases at V and 3 bases at J, leaving 8 bases unmatched. The sequence derives from a man aged 45-65 years in good health and CMV-seropositive. The V and J genes are TRBV28 and TRBJ1-2, with TRBD1 matching 9 bases. Input material: PBMCs. The chain's CDR3 is CASRGGQGLYYGYTF. The CDR3 nucleotides are TGTGCCAGCAGGGGGGGACAGGGTCTCTACTATGGCTACACCTTC.